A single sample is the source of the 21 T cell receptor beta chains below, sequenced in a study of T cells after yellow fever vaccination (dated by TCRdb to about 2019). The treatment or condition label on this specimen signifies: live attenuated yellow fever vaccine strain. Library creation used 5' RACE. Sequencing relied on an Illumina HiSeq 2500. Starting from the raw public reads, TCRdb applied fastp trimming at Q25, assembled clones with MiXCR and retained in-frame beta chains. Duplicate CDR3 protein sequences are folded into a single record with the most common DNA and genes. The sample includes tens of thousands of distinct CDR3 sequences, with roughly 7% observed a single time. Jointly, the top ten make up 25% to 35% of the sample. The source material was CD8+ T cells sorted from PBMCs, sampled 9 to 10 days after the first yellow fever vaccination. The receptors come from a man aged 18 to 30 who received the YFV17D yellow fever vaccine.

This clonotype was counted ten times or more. This chain's CDR3 is CASSSGQGLGAFF. CDR3 DNA: TGTGCCAGCAGCTCGGGACAGGGCCTAGGAGCTTTCTTT. The chain carries TRBV7-9 and TRBJ1-1, with TRBD1 identical over 9 bases. This CDR3 is built from 13 residues. Trimming at V came to 4 bases and at J to 10 bases, leaving 7 bases not matched to a gene. Germline V gene lookup returns CDR1 SEHNR and CDR2 FQNEAQ (reference sequence).

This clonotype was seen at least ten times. As DNA, the CDR3 is TGCAGCGCCGACAATATCTACAATGAGCAGTTCTTC. It codes for CSADNIYNEQFF. The chain links TRBV29-1 to TRBJ2-1; D not resolved. Between the trimmed V and J ends, which lost 7 bases and 3 bases, there was a span of 10 bases. The germline V gene encodes CDR1 SQVTM and CDR2 ANQGSEA. The CDR3 covers 12 residues.

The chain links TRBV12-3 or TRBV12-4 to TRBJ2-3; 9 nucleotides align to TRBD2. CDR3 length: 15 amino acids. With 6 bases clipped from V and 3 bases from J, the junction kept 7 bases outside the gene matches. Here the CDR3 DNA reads TGTGCCAGCAGCCTCATAGCGGGGGAAACAGATACGCAGTATTTT. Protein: CASSLIAGETDTQYF.

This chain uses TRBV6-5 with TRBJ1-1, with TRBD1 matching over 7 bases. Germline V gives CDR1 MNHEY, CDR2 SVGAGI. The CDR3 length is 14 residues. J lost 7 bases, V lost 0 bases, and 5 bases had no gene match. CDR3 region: CASSYSGTVREAFF. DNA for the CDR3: TGTGCCAGCAGTTACTCGGGGACAGTTCGTGAAGCTTTCTTT.

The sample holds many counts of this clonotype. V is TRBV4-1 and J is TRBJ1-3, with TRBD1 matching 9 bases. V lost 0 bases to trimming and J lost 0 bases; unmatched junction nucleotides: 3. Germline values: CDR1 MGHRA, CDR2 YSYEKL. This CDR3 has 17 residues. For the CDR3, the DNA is TGCGCCAGCAGCCAAGAGGGACAGGGAGACTCTGGAAACACCATATATTTT. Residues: CASSQEGQGDSGNTIYF.

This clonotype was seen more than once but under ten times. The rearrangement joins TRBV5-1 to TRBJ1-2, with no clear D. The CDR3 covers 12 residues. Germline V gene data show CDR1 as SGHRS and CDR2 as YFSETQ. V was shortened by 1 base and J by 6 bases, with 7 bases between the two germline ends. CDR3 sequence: CASSLRWDGYTF. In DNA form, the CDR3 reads TGCGCCAGCAGCTTGAGGTGGGATGGCTACACCTTC. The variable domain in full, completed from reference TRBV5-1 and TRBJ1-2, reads KAGVTQTPRYLIKTRGQQVTLSCSPISGHRSVSWYQQTPGQGLQFLFEYFSETQRNKGNFPGRFSGRQFSNSRSEMNVSTLELGDSALYLCASSLRWDGYTFGSGTRLTVV.

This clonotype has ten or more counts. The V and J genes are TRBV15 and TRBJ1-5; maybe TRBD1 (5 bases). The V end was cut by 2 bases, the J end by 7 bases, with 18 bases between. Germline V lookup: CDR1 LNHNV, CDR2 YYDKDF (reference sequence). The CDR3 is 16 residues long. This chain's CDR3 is CATSRTSGAQGQPQHF. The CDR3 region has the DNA TGTGCCACCAGCAGAACGTCTGGGGCGCAAGGGCAGCCCCAGCATTTT.

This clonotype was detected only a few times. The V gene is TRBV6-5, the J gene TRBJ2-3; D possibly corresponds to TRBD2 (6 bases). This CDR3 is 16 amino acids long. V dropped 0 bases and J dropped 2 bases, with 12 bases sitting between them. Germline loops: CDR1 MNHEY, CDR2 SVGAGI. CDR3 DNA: TGTGCCAGCAGTTACTCAAAGGAGGGTCCCACAGATACGCAGTATTTT. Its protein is CASSYSKEGPTDTQYF.

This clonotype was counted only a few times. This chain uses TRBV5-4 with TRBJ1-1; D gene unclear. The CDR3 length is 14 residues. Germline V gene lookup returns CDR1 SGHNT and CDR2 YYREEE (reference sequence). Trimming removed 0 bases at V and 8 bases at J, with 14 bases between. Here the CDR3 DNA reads TGTGCCAGCAGCTTGGGACCGACCTCCTCAGAAGCTTTCTTT. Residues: CASSLGPTSSEAFF.

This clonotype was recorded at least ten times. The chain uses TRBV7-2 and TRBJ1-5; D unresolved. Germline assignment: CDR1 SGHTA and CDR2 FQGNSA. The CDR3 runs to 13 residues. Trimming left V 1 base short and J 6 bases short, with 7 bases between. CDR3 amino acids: CASSLGSSQPQHF. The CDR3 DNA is TGTGCCAGCAGCTTAGGTTCGAGTCAGCCCCAGCATTTT.

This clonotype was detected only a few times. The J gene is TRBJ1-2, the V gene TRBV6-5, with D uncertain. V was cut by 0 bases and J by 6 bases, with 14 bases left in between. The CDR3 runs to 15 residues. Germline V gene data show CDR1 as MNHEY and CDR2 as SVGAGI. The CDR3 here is CASSYSIQLGDGYTF. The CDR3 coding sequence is TGTGCCAGCAGTTACTCGATACAGCTCGGAGATGGCTACACCTTC.

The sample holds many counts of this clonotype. The CDR3 nucleotides read TGTGCCAGCAGTTTGGTGTCTGGCACAGATACGCAGTATTTT. Amino acids: CASSLVSGTDTQYF. V is TRBV6-2 or TRBV6-3 and J is TRBJ2-3; D unclear. V lost 4 bases and J lost 1, with 9 bases in between. The CDR3 has 14 residues. The germline gives CDR1 MNHEY, CDR2 SVGEGT.

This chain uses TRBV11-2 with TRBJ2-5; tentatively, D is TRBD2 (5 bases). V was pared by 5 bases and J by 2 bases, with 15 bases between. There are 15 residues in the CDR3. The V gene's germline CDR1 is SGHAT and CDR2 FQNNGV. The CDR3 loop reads CASSHRGLIQETQYF. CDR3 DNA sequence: TGTGCCAGCAGCCACCGCGGACTTATACAAGAGACCCAGTACTTC.

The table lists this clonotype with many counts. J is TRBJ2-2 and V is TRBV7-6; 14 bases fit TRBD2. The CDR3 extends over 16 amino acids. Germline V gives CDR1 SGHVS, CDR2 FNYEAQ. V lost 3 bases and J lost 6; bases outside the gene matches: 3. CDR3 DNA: TGTGCCAGCAGCTTTGAGACTAGCGGGGGGGCCGGGGAGCTGTTTTTT. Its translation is CASSFETSGGAGELFF.

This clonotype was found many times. The CDR3 is CASSPTGASTDTQYF. CDR3 bases: TGTGCCAGCAGCCCGACAGGGGCGAGCACAGATACGCAGTATTTT. The rearrangement links TRBV12-3 or TRBV12-4 to TRBJ2-3; 8 nucleotides align to TRBD1. The length of the CDR3 is 15 residues. V was pared by 6 bases and J by 0 bases, with 5 bases of the junction left unmatched.

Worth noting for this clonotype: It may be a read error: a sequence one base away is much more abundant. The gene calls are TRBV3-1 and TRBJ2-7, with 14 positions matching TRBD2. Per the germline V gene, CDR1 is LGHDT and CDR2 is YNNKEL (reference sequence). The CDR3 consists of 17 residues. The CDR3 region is CATSLAGLAGEDYEQYF. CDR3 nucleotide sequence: TGTGCCACCAGCCTGGCGGGACTAGCGGGGGAGGACTACGAGCAGTACTTC.

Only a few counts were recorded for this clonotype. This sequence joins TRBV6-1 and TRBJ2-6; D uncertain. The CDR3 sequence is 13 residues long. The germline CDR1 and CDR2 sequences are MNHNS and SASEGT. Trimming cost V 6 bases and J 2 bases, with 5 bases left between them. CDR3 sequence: CASRGTGANVLTF. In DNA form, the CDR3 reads TGTGCCAGCAGGGGAACTGGGGCCAACGTCCTGACTTTC.

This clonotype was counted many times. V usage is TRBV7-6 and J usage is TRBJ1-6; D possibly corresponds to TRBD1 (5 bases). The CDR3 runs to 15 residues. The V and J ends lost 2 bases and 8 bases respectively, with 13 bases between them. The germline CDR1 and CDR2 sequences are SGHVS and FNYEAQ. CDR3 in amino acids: CASSLSWQGHSPLHF. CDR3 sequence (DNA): TGTGCCAGCAGCTTAAGCTGGCAGGGACATTCACCCCTCCACTTT.

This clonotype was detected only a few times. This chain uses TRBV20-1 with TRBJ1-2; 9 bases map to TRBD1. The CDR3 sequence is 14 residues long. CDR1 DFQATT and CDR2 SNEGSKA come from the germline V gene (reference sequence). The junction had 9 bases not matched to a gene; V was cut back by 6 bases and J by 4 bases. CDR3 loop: CSAWTGVPGYGYTF. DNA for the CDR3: TGCAGTGCCTGGACAGGGGTCCCTGGCTATGGCTACACCTTC.

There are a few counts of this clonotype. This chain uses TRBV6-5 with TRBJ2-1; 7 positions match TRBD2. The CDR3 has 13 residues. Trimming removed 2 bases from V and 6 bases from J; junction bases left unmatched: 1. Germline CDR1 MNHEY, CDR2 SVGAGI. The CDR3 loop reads CASSYGTTNEQFF. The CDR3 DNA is TGTGCCAGCAGTTACGGGACTACCAATGAGCAGTTCTTC.

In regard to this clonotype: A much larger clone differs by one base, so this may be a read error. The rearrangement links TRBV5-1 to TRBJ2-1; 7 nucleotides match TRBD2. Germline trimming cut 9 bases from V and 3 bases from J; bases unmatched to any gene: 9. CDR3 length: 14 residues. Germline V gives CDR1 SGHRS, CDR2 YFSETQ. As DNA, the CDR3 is TGCGCCATCACCGATGGGGGGGTCTACAATGAGCAGTTCTTC. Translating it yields CAITDGGVYNEQFF.